This T cell receptor (beta chain) was captured by sequencing in a study of shared clonotypes between healthy human individuals. Assay used: immunoSEQ multiplex PCR; TCRdb lists only in-frame clones, some missing. The sample carries over 950,000 clones, 70% to 85% recorded once. A word on this clone: Its antigen is unidentified.

Study-wide results and caveats: How much donors shared clonotypes was expected to be affected by sequencing depth.

This CDR3 has 15 residues. Trimming took off 6 bases at V and 2 bases at J, with 13 bases between the two ends. Germline lookup yields CDR1 MNHNY and CDR2 SVGAGI (reference sequence). The receptor comes from a man aged 18 to 30 in good health. Some clones in this sample may be carry-over from other donors' samples. The gene calls are TRBV6-6 and TRBJ2-2; possibly TRBD2 for D (6 bases). The specimen sequenced was memory CD4+ T cells from PBMCs. The subset was: CD45RA-negative fraction. The DNA of the CDR3 is TGTGCCAGCAGACGACCCGGGACTAACACCGGGGAGCTGTTTTTT. It encodes CASRRPGTNTGELFF.